This passage covers 2 T cell receptor beta chains from one sample sequenced in a study of cytomegalovirus exposure and HLA in healthy donors. Primers included in the PCR were 60 Vbeta and 13 Jbeta primers. Some clones are missing from TCRdb's copy, which holds only in-frame ones; the method was immunoSEQ multiplex PCR. The data contain approximately 130,000 clones, approximately 80% of them seen just once; the ten biggest clones take up about 5.8%. Sequencing used PBMCs. The source is a man aged 18 to 35 in good health and CMV-seropositive.

This clone was observed a handful of times. The chain recombines TRBV6-5 with TRBJ1-1, with TRBD1 matching over 7 bases. Germline trimming cut 6 bases from V and 1 base from J; bases unmatched to any gene: 5. The germline CDR1 and CDR2 sequences are MNHEY and SVGAGI. The length of the CDR3 is 14 residues. The CDR3 sequence: CASREQGRNTEAFF. The CDR3 DNA sequence: TGTGCCAGCAGGGAACAGGGGCGGAACACTGAAGCTTTCTTT.

The chain couples TRBV5-4 to TRBJ1-1, with 10 bases lining up with TRBD1. The CDR3 is made up of 14 amino acids. The V and J ends lost 3 bases and 6 bases, in that order; junction bases with no gene match: 5. Germline V gene sequence: CDR1 SGHNT, CDR2 YYREEE (reference sequence). CDR3 DNA sequence: TGTGCCAGCAGCTGGGACAGGGGTTTCGCTGAAGCTTTCTTT. This sequence encodes CASSWDRGFAEAFF.